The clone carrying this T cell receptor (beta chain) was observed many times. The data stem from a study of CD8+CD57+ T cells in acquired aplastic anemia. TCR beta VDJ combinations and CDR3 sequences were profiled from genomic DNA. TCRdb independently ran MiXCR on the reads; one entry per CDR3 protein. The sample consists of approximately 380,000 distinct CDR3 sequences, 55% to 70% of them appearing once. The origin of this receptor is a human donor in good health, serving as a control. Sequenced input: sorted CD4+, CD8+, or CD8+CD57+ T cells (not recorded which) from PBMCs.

DNA for the CDR3: TGTGCCTGGAGTGATGTGGGGTACACAGATACGCAGTATTTT. This translates into CAWSDVGYTDTQYF. The V gene is TRBV30, the J gene TRBJ2-3; D not resolved. Germline V gene data show CDR1 as GTSNPN and CDR2 as SVGIG (reference sequence). The CDR3 totals 14 residues. V was pared by 1 base and J by 2 bases, with 10 bases between.